This T cell receptor (beta chain) was identified during a study of T cells in Graves' hyperthyroidism and ophthalmopathy. General observations from the study: Blood shared most expanded thyroid clonotypes above 0.001.

About this clonotype: The antigen is undetermined.

This CDR3 is 19 amino acids long. Trimming pared 4 bases from V and 9 bases from J, leaving 31 bases between. Germline-derived CDR1 and CDR2 are MNHEY and SMNVEV (reference sequence). PBMCs were obtained from approximately 9.2 ml fresh peripheral blood. RNA transcripts gave rise to amplified TCR beta CDR3 regions. TCR CDR3 regions were first amplified by RT-PCR with HTBI primers. Using its own MiXCR run on the multiplex PCR reads, TCRdb lists one record per CDR3 protein. The sample includes 550,000 to 800,000 distinct CDR3 sequences, about 18% of them seen just once. This rearrangement joins TRBV27 to TRBJ2-1; D might be TRBD1 (5 bases). The specimen was blood. This sequence was found in a man aged 45-65 years with Graves' hyperthyroidism. CDR3 DNA sequence: TGTGCCAGCAGTTCGGTAGGGGTCTTTAGAACCAAGGGATTAGGTGAGCAGTTCTTC. Translated: CASSSVGVFRTKGLGEQFF.